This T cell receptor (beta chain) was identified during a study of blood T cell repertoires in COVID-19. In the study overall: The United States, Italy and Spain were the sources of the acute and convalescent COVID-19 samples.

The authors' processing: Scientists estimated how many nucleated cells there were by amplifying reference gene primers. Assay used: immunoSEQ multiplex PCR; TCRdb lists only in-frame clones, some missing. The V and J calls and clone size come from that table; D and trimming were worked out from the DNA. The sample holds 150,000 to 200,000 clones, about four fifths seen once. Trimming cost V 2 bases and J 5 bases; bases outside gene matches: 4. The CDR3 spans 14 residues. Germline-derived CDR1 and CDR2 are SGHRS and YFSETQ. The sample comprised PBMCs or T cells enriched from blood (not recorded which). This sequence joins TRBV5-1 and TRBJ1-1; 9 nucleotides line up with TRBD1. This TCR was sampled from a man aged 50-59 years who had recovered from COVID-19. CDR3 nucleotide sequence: TGCGCCAGCAGCTTACGGGACAGGGCTACTGAAGCTTTCTTT. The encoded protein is CASSLRDRATEAFF.